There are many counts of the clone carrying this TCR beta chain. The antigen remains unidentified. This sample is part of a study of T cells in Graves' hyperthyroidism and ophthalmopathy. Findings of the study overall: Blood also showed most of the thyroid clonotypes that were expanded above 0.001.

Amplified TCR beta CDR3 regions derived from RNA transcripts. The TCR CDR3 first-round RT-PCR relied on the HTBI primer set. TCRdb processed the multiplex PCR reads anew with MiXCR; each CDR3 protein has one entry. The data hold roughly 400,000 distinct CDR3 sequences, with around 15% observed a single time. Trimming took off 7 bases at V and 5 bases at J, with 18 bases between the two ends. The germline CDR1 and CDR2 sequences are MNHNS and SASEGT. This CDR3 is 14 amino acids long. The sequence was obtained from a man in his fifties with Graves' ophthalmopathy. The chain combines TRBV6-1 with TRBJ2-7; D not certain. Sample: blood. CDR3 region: CASTTKRQNHEQYF. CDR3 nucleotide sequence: TGTGCCAGCACCACAAAACGCCAAAACCACGAGCAGTACTTC.